The 25 T cell receptor beta chains below were found in one sample sequenced in a study of blood T cell repertoires in COVID-19. Sequencing was performed with immunoSEQ multiplex PCR; in TCRdb, only in-frame clones are kept and a portion is missing. The sample lists 270,000 or so clones, 88% occurring once. Sequenced: PBMCs or T cells enriched from blood (not recorded which). The receptors shown here come from a woman in her thirties or forties with acute COVID-19.

The chain uses TRBV5-1 and TRBJ1-6; TRBD1 aligns across 7 bases. The CDR3 contains 16 residues. Germline V gene sequence: CDR1 SGHRS, CDR2 YFSETQ. The V segment lost 5 bases and the J segment 7 bases; nucleotides outside the gene matches: 12. In DNA form, the CDR3 reads TGCGCCAGCAGTGTGACAGGGAGTAACCGAAATTCACCCCTCCACTTT. Protein: CASSVTGSNRNSPLHF.

The rearrangement links TRBV6-5 to TRBJ1-1, with TRBD1 matching over 9 bases. The CDR3 length is 15 residues. The germline V gene has CDR1 MNHEY and CDR2 SVGAGI. V gave up 0 bases and J gave up 7 bases; unmatched junction bases: 6. The CDR3 loop reads CASSYSGTGIGEAFF. The CDR3 DNA reads as TGTGCCAGCAGTTACTCCGGGACAGGGATTGGTGAAGCTTTCTTT.

This chain joins TRBV5-6 and TRBJ2-7; D is possibly TRBD1 (5 bases). Germline CDR1 is SGHDT and CDR2 is YYEEEE. Trimming removed 0 bases from V and 5 bases from J, with 9 bases in between. The CDR3 consists of 13 residues. The CDR3 sequence: CASSLAGPDEQYV. In nucleotides, the CDR3 is TGTGCCAGCAGCTTGGCAGGGCCTGACGAGCAGTACGTC.

V usage is TRBV7-2 and J usage is TRBJ1-1, with 9 positions matching TRBD1. Germline CDR1 SGHTA, CDR2 FQGNSA. Germline trimming cut 1 base from V and 6 bases from J; bases unmatched to any gene: 9. The CDR3 loop spans 16 amino acids. The CDR3 DNA reads TGTGCCAGCAGCTTAGTAACACAGGGGGCAGGGGCTGAAGCTTTCTTT. Translating gives CASSLVTQGAGAEAFF.

V and J are TRBV27 and TRBJ1-1, with a weak D call TRBD1 (6 bases). Trimming cost V 2 bases and J 5 bases, with 9 bases left between them. Germline CDR1 MNHEY, CDR2 SMNVEV (reference sequence). The CDR3 length is 13 residues. The CDR3 loop reads CASSLQGRTEAFF. The CDR3 DNA reads as TGTGCCAGCAGTTTACAGGGGCGGACTGAAGCTTTCTTT.

This chain uses TRBV5-1 with TRBJ2-2; no reliable D call. V gave up 3 bases and J gave up 4 bases, with 10 bases separating them. CDR1 is SGHRS and CDR2 is YFSETQ in the germline V gene. The CDR3 spans 14 residues. DNA of the CDR3: TGCGCCAGCAGCTCGGGTCAGTCCACCGGGGAGCTGTTTTTT. It encodes CASSSGQSTGELFF. The full variable domain, rest sourced from reference TRBV5-1 and TRBJ2-2, is KAGVTQTPRYLIKTRGQQVTLSCSPISGHRSVSWYQQTPGQGLQFLFEYFSETQRNKGNFPGRFSGRQFSNSRSEMNVSTLELGDSALYLCASSSGQSTGELFFGEGSRLTVL.

The V gene is TRBV9, the J gene TRBJ1-2; D possibly corresponds to TRBD1 (6 bases). Germline V gene data show CDR1 as SGDLS and CDR2 as YYNGEE. Trimming pared 4 bases from V and 5 bases from J, leaving 18 bases between. This CDR3 region has 15 residues. CDR3 loop: CASSSEDRTLYGYTF. CDR3 bases: TGTGCCAGCAGCTCAGAAGACAGGACTTTATATGGCTACACCTTC.

V and J are TRBV5-1 and TRBJ1-1; TRBD1 aligns across 10 bases. Germline V gives CDR1 SGHRS, CDR2 YFSETQ. This CDR3 is built from 17 residues. Trimming removed 3 bases from V and 6 bases from J; junction bases left unmatched: 14. In DNA, the CDR3 is TGCGCCAGCAGCTCCACCGGGACAGGGGATAAATTCTCTGAAGCTTTCTTT. Translated, it gives CASSSTGTGDKFSEAFF.

This clone was detected only a few times. CDR3 loop: CASSLQGTEAFF. The CDR3 bases are TGTGCCAGCAGTCTTCAGGGTACTGAAGCTTTCTTT. This rearrangement joins TRBV6-5 to TRBJ1-1; TRBD1 is a possible D gene (5 bases). Germline V gives CDR1 MNHEY, CDR2 SVGAGI. V was trimmed by 5 bases and J by 5 bases, leaving 9 bases between them. This CDR3 is 12 amino acids long.

The chain has TRBV5-1 and TRBJ2-7; 8 bases map to TRBD1. Germline-derived CDR1 and CDR2 are SGHRS and YFSETQ. The CDR3 is 15 residues long. Germline trimming cut 3 bases from V and 2 bases from J; bases unmatched to any gene: 7. The CDR3 region is CASSSRDRSPYEQYF. Written as DNA, the CDR3 is TGCGCCAGCAGCTCCCGGGACAGGAGCCCCTACGAGCAGTACTTC. The full variable domain, rest sourced from reference TRBV5-1 and TRBJ2-7, is KAGVTQTPRYLIKTRGQQVTLSCSPISGHRSVSWYQQTPGQGLQFLFEYFSETQRNKGNFPGRFSGRQFSNSRSEMNVSTLELGDSALYLCASSSRDRSPYEQYFGPGTRLTVT.

J is TRBJ1-1 and V is TRBV10-3, with TRBD1 matching over 8 bases. From germline, CDR1 is ENHRY and CDR2 SYGVKD. V was clipped by 7 bases and J by 2 bases; unmatched bases: 12. This CDR3 is 16 amino acids long. The CDR3 spells CAITEGRTGFNTEAFF. DNA for the CDR3: TGTGCCATCACCGAAGGGAGGACAGGGTTCAACACTGAAGCTTTCTTT.

The genes are TRBV7-8 and TRBJ2-7; D may be TRBD1 (5 bases). Germline V gene sequence: CDR1 SGHVS, CDR2 FQNEAQ. Trimming left V 1 base short and J 3 bases short, with 10 bases between. This CDR3 region has 14 residues. CDR3 in DNA: TGTGCCAGCAGCTTAGTATGGCAGGGCTACGAGCAGTACTTC. It translates to CASSLVWQGYEQYF.

The table lists this clone with a few counts. Different DNA sequences within this sample yield the same CDR3. The chain combines TRBV6-1 with TRBJ1-1; D not certain. With 2 bases removed from V and 1 base from J, the gap between germline ends came to 8 bases. CDR1 and CDR2 (germline): MNHNS, SASEGT. The CDR3 sequence is 14 residues long. The chain's CDR3 is CASSESTANTEAFF. As DNA, the CDR3 is TGTGCCAGCAGTGAATCCACAGCGAACACTGAAGCTTTCTTT.

This chain links TRBV19 with TRBJ1-1; D ambiguous. The CDR3 runs to 16 residues. Deletions cut 2 bases from V and 2 bases from J, with 15 bases between. The germline CDR1 and CDR2 sequences are LNHDA and SQIVND (reference sequence). CDR3 nucleotide sequence: TGTGCCAGTAGTATAAGAGGGCCCGGTAGAAACACTGAAGCTTTCTTT. As protein: CASSIRGPGRNTEAFF.

With regard to this clone: Other DNA sequences in this specimen translate into the identical CDR3. The CDR3, as DNA: TGTGCCAGTAGTACCCTCGCGGGGGCCTACAATGAGCAGTTCTTC. Protein product: CASSTLAGAYNEQFF. This chain joins TRBV19 and TRBJ2-1; 7 nucleotides agree with TRBD2. CDR3 size: 15 residues. After removal of 4 bases from V and 2 bases from J, the junction contained 5 bases not matched to a gene. Germline CDR1 is LNHDA and CDR2 is SQIVND (reference sequence).

V and J are TRBV9 and TRBJ1-1, with D possibly TRBD1 on 5 matching bases. Germline V gives CDR1 SGDLS, CDR2 YYNGEE. The CDR3 is made up of 15 amino acids. V was trimmed by 2 bases and J by 4 bases, leaving 15 bases between them. CDR3 sequence reads: CASSVDLSGATEAFF. Written as DNA, the CDR3 is TGTGCCAGCAGCGTGGACCTTTCTGGGGCCACTGAAGCTTTCTTT.

The V gene is TRBV7-2, the J gene TRBJ1-3; TRBD1 is a possible D gene (5 bases). Germline lookup yields CDR1 SGHTA and CDR2 FQGNSA. V shed 5 bases and J shed 1 base, with 9 bases lying between them. The CDR3 runs to 14 residues. The CDR3 region is CASSPQASGNTIYF. DNA for the CDR3: TGTGCCAGCAGCCCACAGGCATCTGGAAACACCATATATTTT. Full variable domain (remainder filled in from reference TRBV7-2 and TRBJ1-3): GAGVSQSPSNKVTEKGKDVELRCDPISGHTALYWYRQSLGQGLEFLIYFQGNSAPDKSGLPSDRFSAERTGGSVSTLTIQRTQQEDSAVYLCASSPQASGNTIYFGEGSWLTVV.

CDR3 coding DNA: TGTGCCAGCAGCTTAGGGCTAGCGGGAGGGTGGAGGGTATCCCAGTACTTC. It encodes CASSLGLAGGWRVSQYF. The chain carries TRBV11-2 and TRBJ2-5; 12 bases map to TRBD2. Germline trimming cut 1 base from V and 9 bases from J; bases unmatched to any gene: 12. The CDR3 covers 17 residues. Germline loops: CDR1 SGHAT, CDR2 FQNNGV.

The J gene is TRBJ2-3, the V gene TRBV7-9, with D uncertain. This CDR3 has 13 amino acids. Germline V gene lookup returns CDR1 SEHNR and CDR2 FQNEAQ (reference sequence). The V gene lost 3 bases and the J gene lost 1 base, with 5 bases spanning the gap. As DNA, the CDR3 is TGTGCCAGCAGCTTGACTGGCACAGATACGCAGTATTTT. It translates to CASSLTGTDTQYF.

This clone was seen a single time. The chain combines TRBV2 with TRBJ1-2, with TRBD1 identical over 9 bases. Germline V gene data show CDR1 as SNHLY and CDR2 as FYNNEI. V trimming: 6 bases; J trimming: 9 bases; junction bases outside the gene matches: 8. This CDR3 spans 13 amino acids. This chain's CDR3 is CASSRDREMSYTF. The CDR3 nucleotides read TGTGCCAGCAGCCGGGACAGGGAGATGAGCTACACCTTC.

This chain uses TRBV5-5 with TRBJ1-2; D is possibly TRBD1 (5 bases). CDR1 is SGHKS and CDR2 is YYEKEE in the germline V gene (reference sequence). The V end was cut by 0 bases, the J end by 4 bases, with 16 bases between. The CDR3 sequence is 16 residues long. CDR3 protein: CASSLGSAGPTYGYTF. In nucleotides, the CDR3 is TGTGCCAGCAGCTTGGGTTCGGCAGGGCCTACCTATGGCTACACCTTC.

J is TRBJ1-2 and V is TRBV7-9; D uncertain. V lost 1 base and J lost 7, with 7 bases in between. Germline V lookup: CDR1 SEHNR, CDR2 FQNEAQ (reference sequence). The CDR3 contains 12 residues. CDR3 amino acids: CASSLDWAGYTF. DNA for the CDR3: TGTGCCAGCAGCTTAGATTGGGCTGGCTACACCTTC.

This clone came up a few times. V and J are TRBV18 and TRBJ1-1, with TRBD1 matching 10 bases. The CDR3 extends over 13 amino acids. Trimming at V came to 6 bases and at J to 6 bases, leaving 4 bases not matched to a gene. Per the germline V gene, CDR1 is KGHSH and CDR2 is LQKENI. The CDR3 reads CASSRQGASEAFF. CDR3 DNA: TGTGCCAGCTCTCGACAGGGGGCCTCTGAAGCTTTCTTT.

This chain connects TRBV28 to TRBJ2-3; weak D call: TRBD1 (6 bases). The CDR3 is made up of 15 amino acids. Per germline, CDR1 MDHEN and CDR2 SYDVKM. With 5 bases removed from V and 0 bases from J, the gap between germline ends came to 12 bases. The CDR3 sequence: CASSARTVSTDTQYF. CDR3 bases: TGTGCCAGCAGTGCGCGGACAGTTAGCACAGATACGCAGTATTTT.

This clone has only a few counts. The V call is TRBV3-1 (or the pseudogene TRBV3-2), the J call TRBJ1-5, with TRBD1 as a possible D gene (6 bases). The CDR3 runs 15 residues. V was shortened by 4 bases and J by 0 bases, with 10 bases between the two germline ends. From germline, CDR1 is LGHDT and CDR2 YNNKEL (reference sequence). The CDR3 nucleotides are TGTGCCAGCAGCCGGACAGCTAATAGCAATCAGCCCCAGCATTTT. This codes for CASSRTANSNQPQHF.